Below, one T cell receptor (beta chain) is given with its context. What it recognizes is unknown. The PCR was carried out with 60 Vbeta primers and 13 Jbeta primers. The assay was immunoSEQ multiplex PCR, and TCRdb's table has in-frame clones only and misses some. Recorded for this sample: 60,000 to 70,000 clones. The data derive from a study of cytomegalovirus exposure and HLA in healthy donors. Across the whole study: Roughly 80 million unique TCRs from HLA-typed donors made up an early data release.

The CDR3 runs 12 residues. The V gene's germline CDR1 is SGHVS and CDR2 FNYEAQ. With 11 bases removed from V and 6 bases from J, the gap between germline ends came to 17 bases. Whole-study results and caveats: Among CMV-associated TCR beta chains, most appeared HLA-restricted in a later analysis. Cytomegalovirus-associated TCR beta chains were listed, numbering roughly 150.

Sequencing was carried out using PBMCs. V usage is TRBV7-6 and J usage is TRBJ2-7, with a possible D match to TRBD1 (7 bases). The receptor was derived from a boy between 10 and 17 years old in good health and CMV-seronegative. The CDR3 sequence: CAVDRVGSEQYF. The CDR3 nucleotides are TGTGCCGTCGACAGGGTCGGGAGCGAGCAGTACTTC.